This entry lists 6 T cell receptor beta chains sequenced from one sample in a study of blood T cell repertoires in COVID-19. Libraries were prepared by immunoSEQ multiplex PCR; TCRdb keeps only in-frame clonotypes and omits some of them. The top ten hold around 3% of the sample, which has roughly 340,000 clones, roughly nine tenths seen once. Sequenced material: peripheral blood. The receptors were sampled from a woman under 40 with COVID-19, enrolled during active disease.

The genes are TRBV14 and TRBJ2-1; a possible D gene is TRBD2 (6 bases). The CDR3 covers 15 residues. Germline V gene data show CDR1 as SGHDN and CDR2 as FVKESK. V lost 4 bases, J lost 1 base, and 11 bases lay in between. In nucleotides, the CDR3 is TGTGCCAGCAGCCGCACCGGGACTTCCTACAATGAGCAGTTCTTC. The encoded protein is CASSRTGTSYNEQFF.

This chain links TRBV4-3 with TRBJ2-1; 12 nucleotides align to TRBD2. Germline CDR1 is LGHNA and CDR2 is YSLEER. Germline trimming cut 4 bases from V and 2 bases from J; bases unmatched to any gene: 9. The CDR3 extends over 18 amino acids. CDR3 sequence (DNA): TGCGCCAGCAGCCCAATTCGTCCTAGCGGGAGGGCCTACAATGAGCAGTTCTTC. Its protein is CASSPIRPSGRAYNEQFF.

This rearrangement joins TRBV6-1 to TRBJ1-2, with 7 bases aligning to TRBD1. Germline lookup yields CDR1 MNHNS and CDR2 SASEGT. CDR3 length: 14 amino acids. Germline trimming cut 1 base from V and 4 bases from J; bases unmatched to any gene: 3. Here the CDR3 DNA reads TGTGCCAGCAGTGAAGTACAGGGGCGCTATGGCTACACCTTC. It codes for CASSEVQGRYGYTF.

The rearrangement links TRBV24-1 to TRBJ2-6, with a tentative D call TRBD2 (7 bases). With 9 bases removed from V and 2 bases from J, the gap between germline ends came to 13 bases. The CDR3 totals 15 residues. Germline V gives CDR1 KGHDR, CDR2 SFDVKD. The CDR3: CATSKGGAGANVLTF. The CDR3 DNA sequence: TGTGCCACCTCGAAGGGGGGGGCTGGGGCCAACGTCCTGACTTTC.

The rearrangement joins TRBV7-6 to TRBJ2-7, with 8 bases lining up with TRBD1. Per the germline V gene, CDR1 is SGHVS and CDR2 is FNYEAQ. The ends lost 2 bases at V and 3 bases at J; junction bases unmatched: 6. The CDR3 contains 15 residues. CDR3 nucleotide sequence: TGTGCCAGCAGCTTAACGGACAGGGAAGACTACGAGCAGTACGTC. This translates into CASSLTDREDYEQYV.

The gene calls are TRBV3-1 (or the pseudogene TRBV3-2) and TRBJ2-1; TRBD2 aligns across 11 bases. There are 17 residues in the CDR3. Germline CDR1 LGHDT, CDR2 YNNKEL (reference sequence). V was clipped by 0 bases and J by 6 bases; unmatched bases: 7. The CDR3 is CASSQDLTSGGINEQFF. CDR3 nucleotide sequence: TGTGCCAGCAGCCAAGATCTTACTAGCGGGGGTATCAATGAGCAGTTCTTC.